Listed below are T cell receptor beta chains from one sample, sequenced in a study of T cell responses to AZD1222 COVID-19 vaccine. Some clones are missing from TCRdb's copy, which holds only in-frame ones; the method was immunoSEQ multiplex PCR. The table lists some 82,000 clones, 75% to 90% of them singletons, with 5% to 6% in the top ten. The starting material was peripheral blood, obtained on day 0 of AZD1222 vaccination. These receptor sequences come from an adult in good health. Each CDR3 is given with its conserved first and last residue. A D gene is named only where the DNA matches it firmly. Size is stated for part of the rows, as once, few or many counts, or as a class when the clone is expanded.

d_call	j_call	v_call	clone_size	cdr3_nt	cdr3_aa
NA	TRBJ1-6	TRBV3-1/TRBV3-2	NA	TGTGCCAGCAGCCAAGAAAACGAGGTCTCCCCCCTCCACTTT	CASSQENEVSPLHF
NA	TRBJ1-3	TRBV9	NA	TGTGCCAGCAGCCCCTCTCCCGGACCATCTGGAAACACCATATATTTT	CASSPSPGPSGNTIYF
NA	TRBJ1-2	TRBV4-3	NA	TGCGCCAGCAGCCAAGAATGGTCGTTGTCAGGGGTCGGCTATGGCTACACCTTC	CASSQEWSLSGVGYGYTF
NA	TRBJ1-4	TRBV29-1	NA	TGCAGCGGTATATCGGGGTCTGGAAAAACTAATGAAAAACTGTTTTTT	CSGISGSGKTNEKLFF
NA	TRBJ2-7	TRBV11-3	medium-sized	TGTGCCAGCAGCCCAACCCCCGGTTCCTACGAGCAGTACTTC	CASSPTPGSYEQYF
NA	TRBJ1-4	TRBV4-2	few	TGTGCCAGCAGCCAAGAAACGATCGAGAATGAAAAACTGTTTTTT	CASSQETIENEKLFF
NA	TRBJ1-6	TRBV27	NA	TGTGCCAGCAGTTTAGGGGTCCGGGGAGCCCTCCACTTT	CASSLGVRGALHF
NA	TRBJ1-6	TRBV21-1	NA	TGTGCCAGTCCGACAGGGAGAAATTCACCCCTCCACTTT	CASPTGRNSPLHF
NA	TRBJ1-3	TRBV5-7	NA	TGTGCCAGCAGCTCAGGACAGTCTGGAAACACCATATATTTT	CASSSGQSGNTIYF
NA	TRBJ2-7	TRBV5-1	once	TGCGCCAGCAGCCCCGGGGTCGAGCAGTACTTC	CASSPGVEQYF
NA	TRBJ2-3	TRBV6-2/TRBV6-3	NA	TGTGCCAGCAGTTCCCTCTGGGGTCTCACAGATACGCAGTATTTT	CASSSLWGLTDTQYF
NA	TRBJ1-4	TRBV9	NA	TGTGCCAGCAGCCCCTCTCTGCAGACTAATGAAAAACTGTTTTTT	CASSPSLQTNEKLFF
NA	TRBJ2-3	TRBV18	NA	TGTGCCAGCTCCCCCGGGGACACAGATACGCAGTATTTT	CASSPGDTDTQYF
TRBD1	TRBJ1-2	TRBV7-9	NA	TGTGCCAGCAGCCCAGGGGGCCCCTTC	CASSPGGPF
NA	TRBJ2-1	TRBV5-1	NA	TGCGCCAGCAGCTCGGCCGGGACGCTATACAATGAGCAGTTCTTC	CASSSAGTLYNEQFF
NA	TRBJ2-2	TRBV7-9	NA	TGTGCCAGCAGCCGGGGTTCGTCCGGGGAGCTGTTTTTT	CASSRGSSGELFF
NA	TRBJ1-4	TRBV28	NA	TGTGCCAGCAGTTTTGGTATGGAAAAACTGTTTTTT	CASSFGMEKLFF
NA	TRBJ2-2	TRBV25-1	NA	TGTGCCAGCGGTCAGGGTGCCGGGGAGCTGTTTTTT	CASGQGAGELFF
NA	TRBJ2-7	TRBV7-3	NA	TGTGCCAGCAGCTTAACCGGTGGAACCTCCTACGAGCAGTACTTC	CASSLTGGTSYEQYF
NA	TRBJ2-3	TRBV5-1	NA	TGCGCCAGCAGCTTGGGGGGGACCCGAGGAGATACGCAGTATTTT	CASSLGGTRGDTQYF
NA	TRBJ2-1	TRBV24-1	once	TGTGCCACCCGGGGGGCCGGGGGAGGTGAGCAGTTCTTC	CATRGAGGGEQFF
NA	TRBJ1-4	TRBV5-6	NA	TGTGCCAGCAGCTTGACGTCCGGGGATCCCCTTTTT	CASSLTSGDPLF
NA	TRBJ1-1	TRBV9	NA	TGTGCCAGCAGCGTAGTGACAGAGAACACTGAAGCTTTCTTT	CASSVVTENTEAFF
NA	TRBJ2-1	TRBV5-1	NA	TGCGCCAGCAGCCCAACTAGTACGCATGAGCAGTTCTTC	CASSPTSTHEQFF
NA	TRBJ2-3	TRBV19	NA	TGTGCCAGTAGCCGACAGTTTAGCACAGATACGCAGTATTTT	CASSRQFSTDTQYF
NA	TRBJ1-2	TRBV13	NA	TGTGCCAGCAGCTTTGTTGGGAGAGGGAACTATGGCTACACCTTC	CASSFVGRGNYGYTF
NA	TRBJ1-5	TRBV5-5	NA	TGTGCCAGCAGCGTAACAGGGAGTCAGCCCCAGCATTTT	CASSVTGSQPQHF
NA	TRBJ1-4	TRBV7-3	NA	TGTGCCAGCAGCTTATCCCAAGGCGGATTTAATGAAAAACTGTTTTTT	CASSLSQGGFNEKLFF